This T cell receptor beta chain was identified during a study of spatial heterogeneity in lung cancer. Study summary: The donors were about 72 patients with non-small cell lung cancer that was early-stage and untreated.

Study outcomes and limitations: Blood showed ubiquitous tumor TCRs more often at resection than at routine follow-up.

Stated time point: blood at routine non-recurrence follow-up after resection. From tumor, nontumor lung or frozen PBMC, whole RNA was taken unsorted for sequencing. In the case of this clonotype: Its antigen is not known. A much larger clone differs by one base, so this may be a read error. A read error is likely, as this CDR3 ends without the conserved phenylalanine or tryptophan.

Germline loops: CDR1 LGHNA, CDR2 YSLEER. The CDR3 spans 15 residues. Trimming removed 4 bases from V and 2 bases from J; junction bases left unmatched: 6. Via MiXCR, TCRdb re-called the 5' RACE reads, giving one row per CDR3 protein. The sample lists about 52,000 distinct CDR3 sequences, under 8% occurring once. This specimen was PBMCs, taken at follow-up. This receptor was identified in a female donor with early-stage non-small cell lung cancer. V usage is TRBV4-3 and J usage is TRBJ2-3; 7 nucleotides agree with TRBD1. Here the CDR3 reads CASSRQGATTDTQYI. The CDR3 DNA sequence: TGCGCCAGCAGCCGACAGGGTGCCACCACAGATACGCAGTATATT.